Sequencing of this T cell receptor (beta chain) was carried out in a study of cytomegalovirus exposure and HLA in healthy donors. Healthy bone marrow donors formed the donor group. The primer mix had 60 Vbeta and 13 Jbeta primers. Clones were sequenced by immunoSEQ multiplex PCR, and TCRdb holds only the in-frame ones, with some missing. Here the sample spans roughly 90,000 clones, around 84% being singletons. This CDR3 contains 15 residues. This receptor was identified in a man aged 18-30 years in good health and CMV-seronegative. The sequencing sample was made of PBMCs. The chain couples TRBV21-1 to TRBJ1-5; the table's D call, TRBD1, has no DNA check behind it. TRBV21-1 is listed as a pseudogene. The CDR3 reads CATRGGRSSNQPQHF. CDR3 DNA: TGTGCCACCCGAGGGGGCAGGAGTAGCAATCAGCCCCAGCATTTT.